These 7 T cell receptor beta chains were all obtained from the same sample, sequenced in a study of cytomegalovirus exposure and HLA in healthy donors. Both 60 Vbeta primers and 13 Jbeta primers went into the PCR. Libraries were prepared by immunoSEQ multiplex PCR; TCRdb keeps only in-frame clonotypes and omits some of them. In the table there are about 190,000 clones, around four fifths of which are singletons. Specimen: PBMCs. The receptors derive from a woman between 18 and 30 years old in good health and CMV-seronegative.

The J gene is TRBJ2-1, the V gene TRBV6-6, with TRBD2 identical over 10 bases. The trim removed 6 bases at V and 4 bases at J, leaving 6 bases unmatched. CDR1 and CDR2 from the germline V gene are MNHNY and SVGAGI (reference sequence). The CDR3 spans 15 residues. The CDR3 here is CASRSTSGTYNEQFF. The CDR3 DNA follows: TGTGCCAGCAGGTCCACTAGCGGGACTTACAATGAGCAGTTCTTC.

This chain uses TRBV7-9 with TRBJ2-1; TRBD1 agrees at 7 bases. Germline CDR1 is SEHNR and CDR2 is FQNEAQ (reference sequence). J was trimmed by 2 bases and V by 5 bases; bases with no gene match: 6. The CDR3 is 15 amino acids. CDR3 bases: TGTGCCAGCAGCGGGCGACAGGGACCCTACAATGAGCAGTTCTTC. The encoded protein is CASSGRQGPYNEQFF.

This clone has just a few counts. The chain is built from TRBV10-1 and TRBJ2-1; D may be TRBD2 (5 bases). V dropped 0 bases and J dropped 6 bases, with 9 bases sitting between them. Per the germline V gene, CDR1 is WNHNN and CDR2 is SYGVQD (reference sequence). This CDR3 is built from 14 residues. The CDR3 sequence: CASSESNGINEQFF. CDR3 nucleotides: TGCGCCAGCAGTGAGTCGAACGGGATCAATGAGCAGTTCTTC.

The chain joins TRBV6-5 to TRBJ1-5, with TRBD1 identical over 7 bases. The CDR3 sequence is 14 residues long. Germline trimming cut 6 bases from V and 6 bases from J; bases unmatched to any gene: 8. Germline-derived CDR1 and CDR2 are MNHEY and SVGAGI. Here the CDR3 DNA reads TGTGCCAGCAGCCGCGGAGGGACAGCTCAGCCCCAGCATTTT. Translated, it gives CASSRGGTAQPQHF.

V is TRBV6-1 and J is TRBJ2-7; D is perhaps TRBD2 (5 bases). CDR3 length: 14 amino acids. The germline V gene encodes CDR1 MNHNS and CDR2 SASEGT. With 2 bases removed from V and 0 bases from J, the gap between germline ends came to 8 bases. CDR3 sequence reads: CASSENGLSYEQYF. In DNA form, the CDR3 reads TGTGCCAGCAGTGAAAACGGACTCTCCTACGAGCAGTACTTC.

V is TRBV2 and J is TRBJ2-7; 10 nucleotides line up with TRBD1. Trimming at V came to 4 bases and at J to 3 bases, leaving 3 bases not matched to a gene. CDR3 size: 14 residues. CDR1 is SNHLY and CDR2 is FYNNEI in the germline V gene. CDR3 region: CASSVGTGVYEQYF. The CDR3 region has the DNA TGTGCCAGCAGTGTTGGGACAGGGGTCTACGAGCAGTACTTC.

The J gene is TRBJ2-7, the V gene TRBV27; 12 bases line up with TRBD2. This CDR3 region has 15 residues. The V and J ends lost 3 bases and 2 bases, in that order; junction bases with no gene match: 2. Germline V gives CDR1 MNHEY, CDR2 SMNVEV (reference sequence). The CDR3, as DNA: TGTGCCAGCAGTTTGACTAGCGGGAGAACCTACGAGCAGTACTTC. It specifies CASSLTSGRTYEQYF.